This passage covers 18 T cell receptor beta chains from one sample sequenced in a study of blood T cell repertoires in COVID-19. Here immunoSEQ multiplex PCR was the method, and the copy in TCRdb shows in-frame clones only, minus some. The data show roughly 68,000 clones, approximately 82% seen once. Material for sequencing was peripheral blood. The receptors shown here come from a woman older than 75 with acute or convalescent COVID-19.

This clone was seen a handful of times. This chain connects TRBV5-1 to TRBJ2-7, with 9 nucleotides matching TRBD1. V shed 4 bases, J shed 0 bases, and the junction held 11 bases outside the gene matches. The CDR3 covers 17 residues. CDR1 is SGHRS, CDR2 YFSETQ, per germline. This CDR3 reads CASSAQGTGISSYEQYF. Written as DNA, the CDR3 is TGCGCCAGCAGCGCCCAAGGGACAGGGATAAGCTCCTACGAGCAGTACTTC.

V and J are TRBV24-1 and TRBJ2-2; 11 nucleotides align to TRBD2. The length of the CDR3 is 14 residues. V was clipped by 12 bases and J by 3 bases; unmatched bases: 5. CDR1 is KGHDR, CDR2 SFDVKD, per germline. CDR3 region: CAVGTSGYTGELFF. DNA of the CDR3: TGTGCCGTAGGGACTAGCGGTTACACCGGGGAGCTGTTTTTT.

V is TRBV7-9 and J is TRBJ2-1; 8 nucleotides match TRBD2. V was pared by 4 bases and J by 3 bases, with 2 bases of the junction left unmatched. The CDR3 is 14 residues long. Germline V gene data show CDR1 as SEHNR and CDR2 as FQNEAQ (reference sequence). CDR3 nucleotide sequence: TGTGCCAGCAGCTCTACTAGCGGCTACAATGAGCAGTTCTTC. Protein product: CASSSTSGYNEQFF.

V and J are TRBV19 and TRBJ1-5, with 9 bases lining up with TRBD1. The CDR3 runs to 14 residues. Looked up from germline, CDR1 is LNHDA and CDR2 is SQIVND (reference sequence). The V and J ends lost 3 bases and 4 bases, in that order; junction bases with no gene match: 1. CDR3 sequence (DNA): TGTGCCAGTAGTATTGACAGGGGGAATCAGCCCCAGCATTTT. Protein: CASSIDRGNQPQHF.

V gene TRBV4-2 combines with J gene TRBJ2-2; 7 positions match TRBD1. The CDR3 length is 16 residues. The ends lost 1 base at V and 1 base at J; junction bases unmatched: 3. Looked up from germline, CDR1 is LGHNA and CDR2 is YNFKEQ. The DNA for the CDR3 is TGTGCCAGCAGCCAAGTGGGACAGAAGAACACCGGGGAGCTGTTTTTT. The encoded protein is CASSQVGQKNTGELFF.

The rearrangement joins TRBV9 to TRBJ2-3; 7 positions agree with TRBD1. Looked up from germline, CDR1 is SGDLS and CDR2 is YYNGEE. V lost 0 bases and J lost 2; bases outside the gene matches: 9. This CDR3 is 17 amino acids long. As DNA, the CDR3 is TGTGCCAGCAGCGTAGGAAGGAGACAGGGCTACACAGATACGCAGTATTTT. Its protein product is CASSVGRRQGYTDTQYF.

The CDR3 is CSVDLGFYGYTF. For the CDR3, the DNA is TGCAGCGTTGACCTCGGGTTCTATGGCTACACCTTC. The chain employs TRBV29-1 and TRBJ1-2; D is uncertain. Germline CDR1 SQVTM, CDR2 ANQGSEA. V lost 3 bases to trimming and J lost 4 bases, with 9 bases between them. This CDR3 region has 12 residues.

This clone came up a few times. The chain links TRBV30 to TRBJ1-2, with a tentative D call TRBD1 (6 bases). In germline, CDR1 is GTSNPN, CDR2 SVGIG (reference sequence). This CDR3 has 12 residues. Trimming left V 2 bases short and J 7 bases short, with 11 bases between. The CDR3 loop is CAWSITGSGYTF. CDR3 bases: TGTGCCTGGAGTATTACAGGGTCTGGCTACACCTTC.

The V call is TRBV5-4, the J call TRBJ1-2; D remains unclear. The CDR3 has 14 residues. Trimming took 0 bases from V and 1 from J, leaving 7 bases between them. The germline gives CDR1 SGHNT, CDR2 YYREEE (reference sequence). This chain's CDR3 is CASSLGTVNYGYTF. The CDR3 bases are TGTGCCAGCAGCTTGGGGACTGTTAACTATGGCTACACCTTC.

J is TRBJ2-7 and V is TRBV12-5; 14 bases are shared with TRBD2. Germline V gives CDR1 LGHNT, CDR2 FRNRAP. CDR3 size: 18 residues. J gave up 0 bases and V 0 bases, and 4 bases lay outside the gene matches. CDR3 coding DNA: TGTGCTAGTGGTTTGGTACGGGGACTAGCGGGGGCCTCCTACGAGCAGTACTTC. Translating gives CASGLVRGLAGASYEQYF.

The V and J genes are TRBV2 and TRBJ1-5, with D possibly TRBD1 on 5 matching bases. The germline gives CDR1 SNHLY, CDR2 FYNNEI. This CDR3 has 15 amino acids. Trimming shortened V by 11 bases and J by 0 bases, and 17 bases separated the two germline ends. CDR3 sequence: CASGSRVNSNQPQHF. Here the CDR3 DNA reads TGTGCCTCCGGGAGCAGGGTTAATAGCAATCAGCCCCAGCATTTT.

This clone was observed a single time. This chain links TRBV30 with TRBJ2-2, with TRBD1 matching 7 bases. Germline trimming cut 5 bases from V and 0 bases from J; bases unmatched to any gene: 6. Germline assignment: CDR1 GTSNPN and CDR2 SVGIG (reference sequence). The CDR3 spans 15 residues. The CDR3: CAWGPGTANTGELFF. CDR3 DNA: TGTGCCTGGGGGCCCGGGACAGCGAACACCGGGGAGCTGTTTTTT.

This clone was counted a single time. V usage is TRBV19 and J usage is TRBJ1-1; D remains ambiguous. This CDR3 spans 15 amino acids. CDR1 and CDR2 from the germline V gene are LNHDA and SQIVND (reference sequence). V shed 5 bases and J shed 1 base, with 14 bases lying between them. The CDR3 protein is CASSLEGPQNTEAFF. CDR3 DNA sequence: TGTGCCAGTAGTTTGGAGGGTCCTCAGAACACTGAAGCTTTCTTT.

The chain uses TRBV6-6 and TRBJ2-1; TRBD1 matches at 7 bases. Germline trimming cut 10 bases from V and 6 bases from J; bases unmatched to any gene: 9. The CDR3 totals 13 residues. Germline-derived CDR1 and CDR2 are MNHNY and SVGAGI (reference sequence). The CDR3 is CATEVGGGNEQFF. DNA for the CDR3: TGTGCCACCGAAGTAGGGGGCGGCAATGAGCAGTTCTTC.

The CDR3 sequence: CASSPPGDPNYNEQFF. The CDR3 nucleotides are TGCGCCAGCAGTCCTCCAGGGGACCCAAACTACAATGAGCAGTTCTTC. The chain has TRBV5-1 and TRBJ2-1; TRBD1 might be the D (6 bases). Germline V gives CDR1 SGHRS, CDR2 YFSETQ. The CDR3 contains 16 residues. V was shortened by 5 bases and J by 3 bases, with 18 bases between the two germline ends. The full variable domain, with the rest looked up from reference TRBV5-1 and TRBJ2-1, is KAGVTQTPRYLIKTRGQQVTLSCSPISGHRSVSWYQQTPGQGLQFLFEYFSETQRNKGNFPGRFSGRQFSNSRSEMNVSTLELGDSALYLCASSPPGDPNYNEQFFGPGTRLTVL.

This clone was observed a single time. The chain carries TRBV5-4 and TRBJ2-3; 7 nucleotides line up with TRBD1. Germline trimming cut 0 bases from V and 1 base from J; bases unmatched to any gene: 5. Looked up from germline, CDR1 is SGHNT and CDR2 is YYREEE (reference sequence). The CDR3 extends over 16 amino acids. The CDR3 coding sequence is TGTGCCAGCAGCTTGGCCTCTGGGACAGGCACAGATACGCAGTATTTT. It specifies CASSLASGTGTDTQYF.

This clone showed up just a few times. The V gene is TRBV11-2, the J gene TRBJ1-3; TRBD1 aligns across 11 bases. Germline trimming cut 1 base from V and 1 base from J; bases unmatched to any gene: 9. Germline assignment: CDR1 SGHAT and CDR2 FQNNGV. The CDR3 has 19 residues. The CDR3 nucleotides are TGTGCCAGCAGCTTAGGGACAGGGGGCGAATTGAAGTCTGGAAACACCATATATTTT. As protein: CASSLGTGGELKSGNTIYF.

The chain employs TRBV5-1 and TRBJ1-4, with 10 bases aligning to TRBD1. The CDR3 contains 15 residues. Trimming took 3 bases from V and 4 from J; bases not matched to a gene: 3. CDR1 and CDR2 (germline): SGHRS, YFSETQ. The CDR3 DNA sequence: TGCGCCAGCAGCTCGACAGGGGGCGGTAATGAAAAACTGTTTTTT. Translated: CASSSTGGGNEKLFF.